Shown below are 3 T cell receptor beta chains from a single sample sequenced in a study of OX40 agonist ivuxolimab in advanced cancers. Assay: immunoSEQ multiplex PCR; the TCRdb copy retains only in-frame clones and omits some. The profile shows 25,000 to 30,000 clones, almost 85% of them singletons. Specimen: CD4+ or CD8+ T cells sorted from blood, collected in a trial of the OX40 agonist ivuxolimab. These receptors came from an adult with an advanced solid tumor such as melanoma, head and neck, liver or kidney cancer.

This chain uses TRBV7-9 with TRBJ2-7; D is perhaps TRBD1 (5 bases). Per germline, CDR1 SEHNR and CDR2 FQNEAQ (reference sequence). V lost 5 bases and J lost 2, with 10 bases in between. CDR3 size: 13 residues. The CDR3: CASSPTGPYEQYF. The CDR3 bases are TGTGCCAGCAGCCCCACAGGTCCCTACGAGCAGTACTTC.

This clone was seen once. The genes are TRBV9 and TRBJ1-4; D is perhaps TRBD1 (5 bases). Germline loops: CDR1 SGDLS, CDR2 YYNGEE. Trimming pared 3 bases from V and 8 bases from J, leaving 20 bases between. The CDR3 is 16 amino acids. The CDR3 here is CASSAFDKGRREKLFF. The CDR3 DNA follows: TGTGCCAGCAGCGCCTTCGACAAGGGGCGGAGGGAAAAACTGTTTTTT.

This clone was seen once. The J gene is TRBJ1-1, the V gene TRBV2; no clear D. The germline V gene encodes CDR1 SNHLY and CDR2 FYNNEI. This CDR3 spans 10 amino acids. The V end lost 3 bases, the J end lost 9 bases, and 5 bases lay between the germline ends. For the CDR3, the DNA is TGTGCCAGCAGTGACGATCAAGCTTTCTTT. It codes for CASSDDQAFF.